One sample yielded the 5 T cell receptor beta chains listed below, sequenced in a study of T cell clonality in common variable immunodeficiency. The method was immunoSEQ multiplex PCR; TCRdb's version includes in-frame clones alone and lacks a portion of them. The repertoire has around 45,000 clones, none seen only once; the ten largest take 0.6% to 0.8%. Material for sequencing was peripheral blood mononuclear cells. The receptor set was obtained from a person aged 18 to 69 in good health.

In its sample, this clone was seen many times. Partial CDR3 DNA: TGTGCCAGTAGTATTGAGGGGGTGGCCGGGGAG. Translating gives CASSIEGVAGE. The full CDR3 reads CASSIEGVAGELFF. V and J are TRBV19 and TRBJ2-2; TRBD1 is a possible D gene (6 bases). The CDR3 goes on 3 residues after the read ends, and that part is filled in from the germline J gene. V was cut by 3 bases and J by 6 bases, with 11 bases left in between. The CDR3 is 14 residues long. In germline, CDR1 is LNHDA, CDR2 SQIVND (reference sequence).

This clone was detected ten times or more. Read sequence stops 3 residues before the CDR3 end, and the germline J gene provides the missing end. The chain recombines TRBV3-1 (or the pseudogene TRBV3-2) with TRBJ1-2, with D possibly TRBD1 on 5 matching bases. Germline loops: CDR1 LGHDT, CDR2 YNNKEL (reference sequence). The CDR3 is 13 amino acids. V dropped 6 bases and J dropped 3 bases, with 11 bases sitting between them. The CDR3: CASSAGIYYGYTF. The sequenced CDR3 bases are TGTGCCAGCAGTGCAGGGATCTACTATGGC.

A remark on this clone: A read error is possible here, since a much larger clone lies one base away. The CDR3 end lies 3 residues beyond the end of the read and is filled in from the germline J gene. Other DNA variants within this sample encode the same CDR3. J is TRBJ2-3 and V is TRBV7-8; 10 bases fit TRBD1. The length of the CDR3 is 14 residues. The germline V gene has CDR1 SGHVS and CDR2 FQNEAQ. The CDR3 here is CASSPTGGRDTQYF. The covered CDR3 bases are TGCGCCAGCAGTCCGACAGGGGGCCGGGATACG.

This clone was detected ten times or more. The sequence runs out 3 residues before the end of the CDR3; the remainder is reconstructed from the germline J gene. V usage is TRBV7-2 and J usage is TRBJ2-3; D gene unclear. V was trimmed by 1 base and J by 1 base, leaving 3 bases between them. The CDR3 is made up of 13 amino acids. From germline, CDR1 is SGHTA and CDR2 FQGNSA. The CDR3 DNA, read in part, is TGTGCCAGCAGCTTAGTCGGCACAGATACG. Translated, it gives CASSLVGTDT. The complete CDR3 reads CASSLVGTDTQYF.

This clone was found many times. The read comes to an end 3 residues before the CDR3 does, leaving the germline J gene to fill in the end. The rearrangement uses TRBV20-1 and TRBJ1-2, with a weak D call TRBD1 (6 bases). This CDR3 region has 11 residues. Germline assignment: CDR1 DFQATT and CDR2 SNEGSKA (reference sequence). With 0 bases removed from V and 7 bases from J, the gap between germline ends came to 6 bases. CDR3 sequence reads: CSARDRGGYTF. The sequenced part of the CDR3 DNA is TGCAGTGCTAGAGACAGGGGTGGC.